The source of this T cell receptor beta chain is a study of beta chain features in type 1 diabetes. Findings and caveats of the study: Any PCR bias toward short templates would affect both groups alike. There were fewer insertions and more deletions at the VDJ junctions of type 1 diabetes patients. Type 1 diabetes patients showed a moderate but significant shortening of TCRB CDR3s in all four CD4+ subsets.

The sequenced template was cDNA made from the entire isolated RNA. The table came from immunoSEQ multiplex PCR; TCRdb's copy has only in-frame clones and leaves some out. The table records fewer than 16,000 clones, 60% to 80% of them present only once. Staining for CD45RO/CCR7/CD25/CD127/CD95/CD27 allowed sorting of CD4+ naive, central memory, regulatory and stem cell-like memory cells. V was clipped by 4 bases and J by 5 bases, with 10 bases between them. The CDR3 extends over 13 amino acids. CDR1 LGHNA and CDR2 YSLEER come from the germline V gene. In regard to this clone: What it binds is unknown.

The chain recombines TRBV4-3 with TRBJ2-3; D not resolved. Source material: stem cell memory CD4+ T cells from blood. The TCR originated in a woman aged 18-29 years with type 1 diabetes. The CDR3 sequence is CASSPQLVDTQYF. In DNA form, the CDR3 reads TGCGCCAGCAGCCCCCAACTCGTAGATACGCAGTATTTT.